This record looks at one T cell receptor beta chain sequence and its context. There were only Caucasian adults among the donors, and all lived in Nashville, Tennessee. This specimen belongs to a study of shared clonotypes between healthy human individuals. The team ran DNA from unsorted PBMCs on ten immunoSEQ deep assay plates for sequencing. Per the study methods: Without quality scores, immunoSEQ junctional reads could not be filtered like full-length reads. Some clones are missing from TCRdb's copy, which holds only in-frame ones; the method was immunoSEQ multiplex PCR. V and J calls and clone size come straight from that table; D and trimming were deduced from the DNA. The sample contains fewer than 550,000 clones, around 79% of which appear only once. Unmatched junction bases numbered 10, after V lost 7 bases and J lost 6 bases. Germline CDR1 SGHKS, CDR2 YYEKEE (reference sequence). This CDR3 spans 15 amino acids.

The receptor comes from a woman in her thirties or forties in good health. Some clones in this sample may be carry-over from other donors' samples. The sequencing input was PBMCs. V gene TRBV5-5 combines with J gene TRBJ2-1, with TRBD2 identical over 10 bases. The CDR3 sequence is CASVSGLAELNEQFF. In DNA form, the CDR3 reads TGTGCCAGCGTTAGTGGACTAGCGGAACTCAATGAGCAGTTCTTC.